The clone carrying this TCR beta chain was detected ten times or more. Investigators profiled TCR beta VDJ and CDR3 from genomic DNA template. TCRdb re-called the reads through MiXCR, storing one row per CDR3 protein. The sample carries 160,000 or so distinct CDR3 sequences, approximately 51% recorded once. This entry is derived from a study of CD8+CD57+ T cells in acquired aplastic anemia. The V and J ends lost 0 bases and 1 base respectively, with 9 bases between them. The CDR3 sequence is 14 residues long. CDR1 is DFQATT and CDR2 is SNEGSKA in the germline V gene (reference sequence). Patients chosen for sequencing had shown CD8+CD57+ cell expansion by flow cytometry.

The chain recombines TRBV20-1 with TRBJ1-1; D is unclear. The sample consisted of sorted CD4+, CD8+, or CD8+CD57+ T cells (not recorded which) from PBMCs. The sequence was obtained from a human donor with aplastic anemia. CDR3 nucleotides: TGCAGTGCTAGAGAGGCCAGTTCGAACACTGAAGCTTTCTTT. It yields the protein CSAREASSNTEAFF.